This T cell receptor beta chain was obtained from a study of regulatory T cells. The PCR used 52 TRBV and 13 TRBJ primers. Assay: immunoSEQ multiplex PCR; the TCRdb copy retains only in-frame clones and omits some. This sample yields about 9,500 clones, of which over 70% are seen a single time; roughly a tenth belongs to the top ten. Whole-study results and caveats: In patients, unique TRB V-J pairs were restricted and V/J usage skewed, especially in Tregs.

V lost 5 bases and J lost 7, with 12 bases in between. The CDR3 loop spans 13 amino acids. Germline V gives CDR1 MNHNY, CDR2 SVGAGI (reference sequence). Remarks on this clone: Its specificity is unknown.

The sample consisted of CD8+ T cells sorted from blood. The sequence derives from a person aged 18 to 35 with CD3G deficiency. The gene calls are TRBV6-6 and TRBJ2-1; possibly TRBD2 for D (6 bases). CDR3 sequence reads: CASSRDLPNEQFF. The CDR3 DNA is TGTGCCAGCAGTCGGGACTTGCCAAATGAGCAGTTCTTC.